This T cell receptor (beta chain) was retrieved from a study of T-cell reconstitution after alpha-beta-depleted transplantation in children. Study outcomes and limitations: There were reportedly several hundred expanded graft clones from which alpha-beta T cells came about two months after transplant. Recipient T cells and thymic progenitors that survived gave rise to the high TCRbeta diversity observed at day 60 in some patients. At the one-year point after transplant, T-cell counts and TCRbeta diversity were found to come mostly from T cells that had been newly produced.

The CDR3 covers 14 residues. Per germline, CDR1 SGHRS and CDR2 YFSETQ. J gave up 4 bases and V 3 bases, and 2 bases lay outside the gene matches. The authors prepared the TCRbeta library with unique molecular identifiers. TCRdb analysed the PCR reads with MiXCR anew, one entry per CDR3 protein. The sample holds 40,000 to 55,000 distinct CDR3 sequences, approximately 8.7% seen once. At least ten counts were recorded for this clonotype. What it recognizes is unknown. The sequenced sample was PBMCs, mostly from graft donor cells, obtained 60 days after TCRalphabeta/CD19-depleted stem cell transplant. The chain recombines TRBV5-1 with TRBJ2-5; 11 bases align to TRBD2. The sequence derives from a male patient between 2 and 15 years old who had a stem cell transplant for chronic granulomatous disease, so the T cells may come from the graft donor. CDR3 DNA sequence: TGCGCCAGCAGCTCGCTAGCGGGAGGAGAGACCCAGTACTTC. It specifies CASSSLAGGETQYF.